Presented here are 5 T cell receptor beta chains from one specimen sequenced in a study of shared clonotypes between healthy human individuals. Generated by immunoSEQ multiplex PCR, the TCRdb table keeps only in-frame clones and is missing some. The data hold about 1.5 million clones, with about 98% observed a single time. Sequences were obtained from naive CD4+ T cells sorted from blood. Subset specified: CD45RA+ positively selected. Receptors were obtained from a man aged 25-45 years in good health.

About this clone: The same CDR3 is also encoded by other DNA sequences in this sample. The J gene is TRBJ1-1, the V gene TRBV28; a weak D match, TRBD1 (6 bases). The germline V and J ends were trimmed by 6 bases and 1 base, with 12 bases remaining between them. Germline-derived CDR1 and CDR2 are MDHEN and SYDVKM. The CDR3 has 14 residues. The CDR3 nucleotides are TGTGCCAGCAGACCACCGGGACAGAACACTGAAGCTTTCTTT. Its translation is CASRPPGQNTEAFF.

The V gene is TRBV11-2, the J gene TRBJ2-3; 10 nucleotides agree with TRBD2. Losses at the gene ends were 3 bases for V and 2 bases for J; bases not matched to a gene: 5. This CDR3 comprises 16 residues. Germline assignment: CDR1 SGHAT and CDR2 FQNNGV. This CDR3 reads CASSFLAGVVTDTQYF. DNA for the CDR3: TGTGCCAGCAGCTTTCTAGCGGGAGTGGTCACAGATACGCAGTATTTT.

The CDR3 nucleotides are TGTGCCACCAGCAGTGCTCCGTTCGCGGGACAGGGGGTGAGGGTGGATCAGCCCCAGCATTTT. It yields the protein CATSSAPFAGQGVRVDQPQHF. The genes are TRBV15 and TRBJ1-5; 11 nucleotides agree with TRBD1. V dropped 3 bases and J dropped 5; count of bases not matched to a gene: 21. The CDR3 covers 21 residues. The germline V gene has CDR1 LNHNV and CDR2 YYDKDF (reference sequence).

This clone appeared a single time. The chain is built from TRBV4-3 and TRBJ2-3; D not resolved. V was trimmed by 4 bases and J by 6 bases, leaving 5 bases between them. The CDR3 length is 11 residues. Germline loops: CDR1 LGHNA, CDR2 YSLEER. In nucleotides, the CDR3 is TGCGCCAGCAGCCTAGATGATACGCAGTATTTT. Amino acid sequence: CASSLDDTQYF.

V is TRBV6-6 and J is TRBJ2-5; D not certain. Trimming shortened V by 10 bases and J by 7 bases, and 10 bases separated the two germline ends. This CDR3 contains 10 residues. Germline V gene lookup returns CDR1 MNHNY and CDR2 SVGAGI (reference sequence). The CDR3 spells CATSWGTQYF. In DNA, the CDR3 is TGTGCCACCTCTTGGGGGACCCAGTACTTC.